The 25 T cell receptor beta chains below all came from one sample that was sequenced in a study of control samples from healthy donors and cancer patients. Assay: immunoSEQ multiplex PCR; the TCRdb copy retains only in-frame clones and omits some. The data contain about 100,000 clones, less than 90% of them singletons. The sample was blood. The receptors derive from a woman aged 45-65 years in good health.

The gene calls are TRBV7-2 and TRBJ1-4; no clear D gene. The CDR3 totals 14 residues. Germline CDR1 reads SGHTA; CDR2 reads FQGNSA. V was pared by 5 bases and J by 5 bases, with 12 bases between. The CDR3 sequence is CASSLQGLNEKLFF. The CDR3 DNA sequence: TGTGCCAGCAGCCTACAAGGGTTGAATGAAAAACTGTTTTTT.

The CDR3 loop reads CAIRGDWDTEAFF. CDR3 nucleotide sequence: TGTGCCATCAGGGGAGATTGGGACACTGAAGCTTTCTTT. The chain recombines TRBV10-3 with TRBJ1-1; no clear D. V shed 6 bases and J shed 3 bases, with 11 bases lying between them. The CDR3 length is 13 residues. CDR1 is ENHRY and CDR2 is SYGVKD in the germline V gene.

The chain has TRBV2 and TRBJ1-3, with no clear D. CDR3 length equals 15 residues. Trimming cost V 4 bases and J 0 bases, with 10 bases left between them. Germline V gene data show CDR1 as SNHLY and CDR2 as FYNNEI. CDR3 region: CASSAESYSGNTIYF. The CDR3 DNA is TGTGCCAGCAGTGCCGAGTCCTACTCTGGAAACACCATATATTTT.

CDR3 protein: CASRFEGLGPFSSYNSPLHF. The CDR3 DNA is TGTGCAAGTCGCTTCGAGGGTCTCGGACCGTTTAGCTCCTATAATTCACCCCTCCACTTT. V and J are TRBV12-2 and TRBJ1-6. TRBV12-2 is termed a pseudogene. This CDR3 is 20 amino acids long.

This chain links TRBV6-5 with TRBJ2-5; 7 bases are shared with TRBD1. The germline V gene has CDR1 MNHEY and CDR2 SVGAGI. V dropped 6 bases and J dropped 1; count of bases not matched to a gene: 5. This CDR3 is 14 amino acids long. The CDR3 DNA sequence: TGTGCCAGCAGCCGTAGGACAGGCCAAGAGACCCAGTACTTC. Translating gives CASSRRTGQETQYF.

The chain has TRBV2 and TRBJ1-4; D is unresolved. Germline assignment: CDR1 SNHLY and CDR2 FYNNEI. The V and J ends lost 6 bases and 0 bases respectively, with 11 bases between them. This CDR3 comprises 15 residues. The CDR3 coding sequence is TGTGCCAGCAGGACCTTAGTTGCAACTAATGAAAAACTGTTTTTT. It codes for CASRTLVATNEKLFF.

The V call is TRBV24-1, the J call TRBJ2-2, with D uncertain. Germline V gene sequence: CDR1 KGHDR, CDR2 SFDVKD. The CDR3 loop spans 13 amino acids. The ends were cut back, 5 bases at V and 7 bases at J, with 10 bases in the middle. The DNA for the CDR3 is TGTGCCACCAGTGTCTCGTGGGTCGGGGAGCTGTTTTTT. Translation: CATSVSWVGELFF.

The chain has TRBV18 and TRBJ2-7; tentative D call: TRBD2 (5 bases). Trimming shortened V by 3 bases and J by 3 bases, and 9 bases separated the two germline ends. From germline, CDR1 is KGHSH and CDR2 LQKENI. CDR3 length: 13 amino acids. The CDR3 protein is CASSPPSNYEQYF. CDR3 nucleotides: TGTGCCAGCTCACCCCCTAGCAACTACGAGCAGTACTTC.

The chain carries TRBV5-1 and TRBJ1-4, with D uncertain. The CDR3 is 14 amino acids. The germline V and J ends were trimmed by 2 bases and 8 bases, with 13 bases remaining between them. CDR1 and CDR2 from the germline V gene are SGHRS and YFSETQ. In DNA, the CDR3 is TGCGCCAGCAGCTTAGATATCCGGGAGGAAAAACTGTTTTTT. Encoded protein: CASSLDIREEKLFF.

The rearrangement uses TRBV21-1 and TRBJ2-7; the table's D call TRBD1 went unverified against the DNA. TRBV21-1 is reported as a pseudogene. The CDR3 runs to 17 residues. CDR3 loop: CASSKDRNMDTPYEQYV. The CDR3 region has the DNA TGTGCCAGCAGCAAAGATCGGAATATGGACACGCCCTACGAGCAGTACGTC.

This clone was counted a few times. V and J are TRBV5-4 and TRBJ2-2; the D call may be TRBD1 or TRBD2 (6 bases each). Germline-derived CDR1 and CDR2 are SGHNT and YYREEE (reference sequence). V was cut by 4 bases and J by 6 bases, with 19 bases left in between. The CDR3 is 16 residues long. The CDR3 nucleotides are TGTGCCAGCAGCCTTCTGGTAGGGGGGATCCCCGGGGAGCTGTTTTTT. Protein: CASSLLVGGIPGELFF.

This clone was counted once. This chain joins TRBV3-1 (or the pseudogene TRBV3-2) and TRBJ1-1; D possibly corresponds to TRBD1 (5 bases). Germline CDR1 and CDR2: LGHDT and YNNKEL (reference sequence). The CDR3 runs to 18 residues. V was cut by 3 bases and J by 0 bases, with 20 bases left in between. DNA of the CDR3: TGTGCCAGCAGCCACGGACCACGAGGGGCCCCCTTGAACACTGAAGCTTTCTTT. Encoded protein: CASSHGPRGAPLNTEAFF.

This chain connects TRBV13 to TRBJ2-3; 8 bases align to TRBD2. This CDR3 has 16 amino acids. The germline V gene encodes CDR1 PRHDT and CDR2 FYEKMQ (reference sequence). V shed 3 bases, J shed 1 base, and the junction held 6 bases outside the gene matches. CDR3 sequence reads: CASSFYPGGGTDTQYF. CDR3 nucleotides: TGTGCCAGCAGCTTCTACCCGGGGGGGGGCACAGATACGCAGTATTTT.

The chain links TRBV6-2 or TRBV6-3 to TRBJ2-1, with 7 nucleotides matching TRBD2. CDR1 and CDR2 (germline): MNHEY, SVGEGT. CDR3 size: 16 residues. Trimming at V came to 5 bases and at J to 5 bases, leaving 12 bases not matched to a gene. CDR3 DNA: TGTGCCAGCAGTCCCCGGGTGGGACTATATCACAATGAGCAGTTCTTC. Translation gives CASSPRVGLYHNEQFF.

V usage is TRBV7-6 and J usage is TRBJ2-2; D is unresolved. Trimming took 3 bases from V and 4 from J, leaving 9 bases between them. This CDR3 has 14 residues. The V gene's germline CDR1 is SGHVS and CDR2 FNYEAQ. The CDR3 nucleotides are TGTGCCAGCAGCTTCGCAGTGGGCACCGGGGAGCTGTTTTTT. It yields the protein CASSFAVGTGELFF.

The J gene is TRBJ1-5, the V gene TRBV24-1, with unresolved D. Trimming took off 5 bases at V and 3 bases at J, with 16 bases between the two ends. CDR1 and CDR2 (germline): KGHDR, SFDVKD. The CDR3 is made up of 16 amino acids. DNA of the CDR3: TGTGCCACCAGTGCTTACGGGTATGGGCTCAATCAGCCCCAGCATTTT. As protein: CATSAYGYGLNQPQHF.

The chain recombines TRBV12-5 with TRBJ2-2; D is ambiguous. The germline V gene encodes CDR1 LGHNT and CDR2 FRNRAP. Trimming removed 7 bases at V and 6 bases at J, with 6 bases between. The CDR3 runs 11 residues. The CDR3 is CASAQAGELFF. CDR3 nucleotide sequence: TGTGCTAGTGCTCAGGCCGGGGAGCTGTTTTTT.

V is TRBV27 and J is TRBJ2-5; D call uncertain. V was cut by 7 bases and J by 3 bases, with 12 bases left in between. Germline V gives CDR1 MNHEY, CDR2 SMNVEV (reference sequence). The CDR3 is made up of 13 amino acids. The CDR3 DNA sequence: TGTGCCAGCAAGGAGCAGGAAAAAGAGACCCAGTACTTC. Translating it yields CASKEQEKETQYF.

CDR3 sequence (DNA): TGTGCCAGCAGCGTAAGGGAGGAAAGGACCGGGGAGCTGTTTTTT. Its protein product is CASSVREERTGELFF. J is TRBJ2-2 and V is TRBV9; D is possibly TRBD2 (6 bases). Germline V gene lookup returns CDR1 SGDLS and CDR2 YYNGEE. The CDR3 is 15 residues long. Trimming left V 1 base short and J 5 bases short, with 12 bases between.

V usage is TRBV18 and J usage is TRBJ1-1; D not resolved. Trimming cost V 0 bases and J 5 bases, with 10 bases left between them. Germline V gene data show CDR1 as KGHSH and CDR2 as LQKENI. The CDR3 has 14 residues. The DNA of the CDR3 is TGTGCCAGCTCACCACCATCCGGGGTAACTGAAGCTTTCTTT. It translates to CASSPPSGVTEAFF. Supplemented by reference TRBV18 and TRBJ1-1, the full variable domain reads NAGVMQNPRHLVRRRGQEARLRCSPMKGHSHVYWYRQLPEEGLKFMVYLQKENIIDESGMPKERFSAEFPKEGPSILRIQQVVRGDSAAYFCASSPPSGVTEAFFGQGTRLTVV.

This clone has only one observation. For the CDR3, the DNA is TGTGCCAGCAGTTATCGGAACAGGGAGCCTTACAATGAGCAGTTCTTC. Protein sequence: CASSYRNREPYNEQFF. This sequence joins TRBV6-5 and TRBJ2-1; D is possibly TRBD1 (6 bases). With 3 bases removed from V and 4 bases from J, the gap between germline ends came to 16 bases. In germline, CDR1 is MNHEY, CDR2 SVGAGI. CDR3 size: 16 residues.

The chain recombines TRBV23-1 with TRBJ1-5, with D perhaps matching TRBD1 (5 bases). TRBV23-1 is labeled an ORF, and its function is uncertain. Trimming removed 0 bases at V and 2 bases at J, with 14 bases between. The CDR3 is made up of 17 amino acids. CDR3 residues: CASSQSSRESGNQPQHF. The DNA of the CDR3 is TGCGCCAGCAGTCAATCGTCCAGGGAGTCGGGCAATCAGCCCCAGCATTTT.

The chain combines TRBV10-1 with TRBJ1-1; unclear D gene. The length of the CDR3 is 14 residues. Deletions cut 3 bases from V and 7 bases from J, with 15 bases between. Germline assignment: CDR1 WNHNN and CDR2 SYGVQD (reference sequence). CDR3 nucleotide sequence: TGCGCCAGCAGTGAACAGCTACTCGGCAGTGAAGCTTTCTTT. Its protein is CASSEQLLGSEAFF.

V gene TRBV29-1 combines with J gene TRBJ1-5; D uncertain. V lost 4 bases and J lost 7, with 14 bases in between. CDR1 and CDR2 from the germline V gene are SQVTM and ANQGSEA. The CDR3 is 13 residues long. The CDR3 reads CSVGTGVGQPQHF. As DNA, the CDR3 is TGCAGCGTTGGTACCGGGGTTGGGCAGCCCCAGCATTTT.

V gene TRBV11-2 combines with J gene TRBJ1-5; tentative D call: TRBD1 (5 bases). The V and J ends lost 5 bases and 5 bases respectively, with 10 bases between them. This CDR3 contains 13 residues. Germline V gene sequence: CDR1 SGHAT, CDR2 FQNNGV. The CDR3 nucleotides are TGTGCCAGCAGCAACGACAGACATCAGCCCCAGCATTTT. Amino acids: CASSNDRHQPQHF.